The sequence of this T cell receptor (beta chain) was determined in a study of T cells in Graves' hyperthyroidism and ophthalmopathy (dated by TCRdb to about 2019). Regarding the complete study: Peripheral blood was collected at initial diagnosis, before any treatment. According to the paper, TCR Vbeta CDR3 sequencing was carried out on more than 120 peripheral blood samples, which came from about 45 ophthalmopathy, 75 or so hyperthyroidism and approximately 17 progressor patients. Prospective prediction of ophthalmopathy was tested in an independent validation cohort of about 19 hyperthyroidism patients and some 17 patients who later progressed to ophthalmopathy. To identify distinguishing TCR V-J signatures, a discovery cohort of about 95 patients was used, comprising roughly 45 with Graves' ophthalmopathy and some 60 with stable Graves' hyperthyroidism. After sampling, hyperthyroidism patients received methimazole starting at 30 mg daily, and ophthalmopathy patients received high-dose intravenous methylprednisolone. For training and testing, the 80 to 100 patients in the discovery cohort were randomly divided in a 7:3 ratio. Thyroid tissue and blood T-cell repertoires from more than 5 Graves' hyperthyroidism patients were also compared in the study.

Hyperthyroidism patients were newly diagnosed, had a disease duration of under 2 months, and were aged 18 to 65 years. Patients with uncontrolled infections, other autoimmune diseases, pregnancy or lactation were excluded. Diagnoses were based on clinical symptoms, serum thyroxine and TRAb, thyroid ultrasound and orbital computed tomography. Blood from progressor patients was collected at the time of first diagnosis with hyperthyroidism, before any ophthalmopathy symptoms had appeared. PBMCs were isolated from about 9.2 ml of fresh peripheral blood by Ficoll-Paque density gradient centrifugation. Progressor patients were first diagnosed with Graves' hyperthyroidism and then developed ophthalmopathy during follow-up. Trizol reagent was used to extract total RNA, and RNA quality was then checked on an Agilent 2100 Bioanalyzer. The TCR beta CDR3 regions were amplified from RNA transcripts. A first-round RT-PCR of the TCR CDR3 used the HTBI primer set with the Qiagen OneStep RT-PCR kit. Libraries were constructed in a second round of multiplex PCR, after which size selection and purification were performed. Libraries were sequenced paired-end with 100 bp reads on an Illumina HiSeq2000. Per the source publication's procedure: SOAPnuke was used to process the raw data, with reads discarded if the reads contained adapters or uncalled bases, had a mean Phred below 15, or lacked an exact constant-primer or identifier match. High-quality paired reads were merged using COPE v1.2.5, and each unique nucleotide sequence was defined as a clonotype. MiTCR v1.1 was used to align the clonotypes against IMGT TRBV, TRBD and TRBJ reference segments. Only V-J combinations with frequency above 0.0001, covering approximately 99% of repertoires, were analysed. A TCS score was defined as the ratio of F50 (clonal expansion) to E x V (chaos), with BLOSUM62-based TCRdist applied between CDR3 peptides within each V-J. Welch's t-statistics and random forest reduced around 550 V-J features to some 14, which were used in a naive Bayes classifier (R e1071). TCRdb itself trimmed the public reads at Q25 with fastp, ran MiXCR and retained productive beta chains. One record per CDR3 amino acid sequence lists the most common genes and DNA. The authors' filters were not applied to this entry. The sample records approximately 600,000 distinct CDR3 sequences, roughly 14% of which are singletons. 5.8% of the sample goes to the ten largest clones.

CDR1 SGHTA and CDR2 FQGTGA were looked up in the germline V gene. The CDR3 runs 15 residues from the cysteine to the phenylalanine. CDR3 DNA only is kept here, 45 bases in frame from base 1. V and J are truncated by 5 bases and 1 base respectively, leaving an intervening sequence of 12 bases. The paper as a whole reports these results and caveats: Ophthalmopathy was separated from stable hyperthyroidism by a 13 V-J signature model, with roughly 88% sensitivity and about 81% specificity obtained in cross-validation and 80%/75% obtained in testing. Most expanded thyroid clonotypes (frequency above 0.001) were also detected in blood, suggesting blood repertoires may reflect thyroid immune responses. In validation, the model predicted progression to ophthalmopathy with around 71% sensitivity and roughly 75% specificity, a median of approximately 6.7 months before onset. Sample size was not statistically predetermined, and blinding of investigators to group allocation was not performed.

This clonotype was observed at least ten times. Its antigen is still unknown. Base-call qualities are not available, and no considerably larger clone is one nucleotide away. Recombination joined TRBV7-3 with TRBJ1-3; the D gene cannot be resolved reliably. Sample: blood. The TCR comes from a woman under 40 with Graves' hyperthyroidism that later progressed to Graves' ophthalmopathy. The CDR3 protein is CASSPDMRSGNTIYF. The sequenced DNA: TGTGCCAGCAGCCCCGACATGCGATCTGGAAACACCATATATTTT.